The present entry profiles one T cell receptor beta chain with its context. Its antigen is undetermined. PCR amplification relied on 60 Vbeta primers (plus 13 Jbeta primers). Assay: immunoSEQ multiplex PCR; the TCRdb copy retains only in-frame clones and omits some. The sample includes 150,000 or so clones, 60% to 80% seen only once; the top ten take around 13%. The data are from a study of cytomegalovirus exposure and HLA in healthy donors. Study results and caveats: In a later analysis, TCR beta V- and J-gene trimming showed a link to a missense DCLRE1C variant. Sequencing likely produced, as an artifact, a cluster of highly shared sequence variants.

Trimming cost V 6 bases and J 8 bases; bases outside gene matches: 9. CDR3 length: 14 amino acids. Looked up from germline, CDR1 is MDHEN and CDR2 is SYDVKM. The chain combines TRBV28 with TRBJ2-7; 11 bases are shared with TRBD2. The sequence was collected from a man aged 30 to 45 in good health and CMV-seropositive. Sequenced sample: PBMCs. The CDR3 loop reads CASSILAGVLKQYF. The CDR3 region has the DNA TGTGCCAGCAGCATACTAGCGGGAGTCCTCAAGCAGTACTTC. The full variable domain, its missing parts supplied by reference TRBV28 and TRBJ2-7, is DVKVTQSSRYLVKRTGEKVFLECVQDMDHENMFWYRQDPGLGLRLIYFSYDVKMKEKGDIPEGYSVSREKKERFSLILESASTNQTSMYLCASSILAGVLKQYFGPGTRLTVT.